The clone carrying this T cell receptor beta chain was recorded once. The repertoire was sequenced with immunoSEQ multiplex PCR; TCRdb's copy has only in-frame clones and lacks some. The repertoire includes 250,000 to 300,000 clones, approximately 78% of them detected once, and 4.5% to 6% sits in the top ten. Participants were aged roughly 18 to 89 years from 20 to 30 US areas. Cohort assignment relied on participant-reported clinical history. The data belong to a study of blood T cell repertoires in COVID-19. Looking at the study overall: COVID-19 samples, acute and convalescent, were from the United States, Italy and Spain.

The sample consisted of PBMCs or T cells enriched from blood (not recorded which). The sequence derives from a middle-aged man who had been exposed to COVID-19.

The CDR3 region has the DNA TGTGCCAGCAACTATAGGACAGGGGGGTTAGGTACTGAAGCTTTCTTT. Amino acid sequence: CASNYRTGGLGTEAFF. V gene TRBV21-1 combines with J gene TRBJ1-1; TRBD1, as called in the table, went unchecked against the DNA. TRBV21-1 is marked as a pseudogene. This CDR3 region has 16 residues.